This entry concerns a single T cell receptor beta chain. Its antigen is still unknown. The CDR3 is 15 residues long. Germline CDR1 reads SGHRS; CDR2 reads YFSETQ. V trimming: 5 bases; J trimming: 0 bases; junction bases outside the gene matches: 4. The sample originates from a study of cytomegalovirus exposure and HLA in healthy donors. Study-level results: Per published accounts, TCR beta sequences correctly predicted the HLA-A and HLA-B alleles of most subjects.

This PCR relied on a set of 60 Vbeta primers and 13 Jbeta primers. Some clones are missing from TCRdb's copy, which holds only in-frame ones; the method was immunoSEQ multiplex PCR. This table has roughly 120,000 clones, about 82% appearing once. The clonotype was recovered from a man aged 45 to 65 in good health and CMV-seronegative. V is TRBV5-1 and J is TRBJ1-5; 8 nucleotides agree with TRBD1. Sequencing was done on a sample of PBMCs. Here the CDR3 DNA reads TGCGCCAGCAGGGGGGGACAGGATAGCAATCAGCCCCAGCATTTT. This encodes CASRGGQDSNQPQHF. Full variable domain (remainder filled in from reference TRBV5-1 and TRBJ1-5): KAGVTQTPRYLIKTRGQQVTLSCSPISGHRSVSWYQQTPGQGLQFLFEYFSETQRNKGNFPGRFSGRQFSNSRSEMNVSTLELGDSALYLCASRGGQDSNQPQHFGDGTRLSIL.